The clone carrying this TCR beta chain occurred many times. The target antigen is unknown. Samples underwent the assay at deep level. The method was immunoSEQ multiplex PCR; TCRdb's version includes in-frame clones alone and lacks a portion of them. The repertoire consists of hundreds of thousands of clones, with 92% occurring once and the leading ten covering more than 20%. The source of the sample is a study of shared clonotypes between healthy human individuals. Terminally differentiated effector memory CD45RA+ cells were excluded from the naive CD8 cells, which were CD45RO-negative and positively selected for CCR7. Donors were healthy HIV-negative adults without recently reported acute infections or vaccinations. General study results and limits: The generation probabilities recorded for non-shared clonotypes fell below those of clonotypes shared by all four donors.

Material for sequencing was naive CD8+ T cells sorted from blood. The sequence came from a man aged 25 to 40 in good health.

DNA of the CDR3: TGTGCCAGCAGCGCACCGGATGGACTATTTCAACCAGATACGCAGTATTTT. It specifies CASSAPDGLFQPDTQYF. This chain joins TRBV7-9 and TRBJ2-3, with D possibly TRBD2 on 6 matching bases. Germline values: CDR1 SEHNR, CDR2 FQNEAQ (reference sequence). The CDR3 has 17 residues. V lost 5 bases to trimming and J lost 4 bases, with 22 bases between them.